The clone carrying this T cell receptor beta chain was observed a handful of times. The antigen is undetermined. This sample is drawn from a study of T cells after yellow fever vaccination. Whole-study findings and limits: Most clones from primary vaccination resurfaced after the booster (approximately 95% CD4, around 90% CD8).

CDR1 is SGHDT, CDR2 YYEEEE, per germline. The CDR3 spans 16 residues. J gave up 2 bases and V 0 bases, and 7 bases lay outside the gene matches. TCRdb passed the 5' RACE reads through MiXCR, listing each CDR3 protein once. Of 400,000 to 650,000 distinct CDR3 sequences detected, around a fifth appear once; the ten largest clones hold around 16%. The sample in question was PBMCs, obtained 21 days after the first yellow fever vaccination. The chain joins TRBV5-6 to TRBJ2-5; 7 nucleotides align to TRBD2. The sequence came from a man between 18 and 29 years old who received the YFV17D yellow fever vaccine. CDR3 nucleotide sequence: TGTGCCAGCAGCTTGGCAGCGGGGTGGGATCAAGAGACCCAGTACTTC. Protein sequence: CASSLAAGWDQETQYF.